Presented here are 9 T cell receptor beta chains from one specimen sequenced in a study of response to subunit inactivated influenza vaccine. MiXCR was run by TCRdb on the RT-PCR reads, yielding one entry per CDR3 protein. The profile shows hundreds of thousands of distinct CDR3 sequences, about 18% of them singletons. The material was PBMCs from blood, obtained roughly 5 days after vaccination. The receptor source for this set is a man aged 50-60 years who received an inactivated influenza vaccine.

This clonotype was counted many times. V gene TRBV10-3 combines with J gene TRBJ2-5, with D perhaps TRBD2 (6 bases). The V and J ends lost 5 bases and 2 bases respectively, with 9 bases between them. The CDR3 spans 13 residues. Per germline, CDR1 ENHRY and CDR2 SYGVKD. The CDR3 bases are TGTGCCATCAGTTGGCGGGAACAAGAGACCCAGTACTTC. Protein: CAISWREQETQYF.

This clonotype occurred many times. V usage is TRBV5-6 and J usage is TRBJ2-1; weak D call: TRBD2 (7 bases). The CDR3 extends over 14 amino acids. The germline V and J ends were trimmed by 2 bases and 4 bases, with 10 bases remaining between them. Germline CDR1 reads SGHDT; CDR2 reads YYEEEE. The chain's CDR3 is CASSFRGGYNEQFF. CDR3 bases: TGTGCCAGCAGCTTCAGGGGAGGGTACAATGAGCAGTTCTTC. Together with reference TRBV5-6 and TRBJ2-1, the CDR3 gives the full variable domain: DAGVTQSPTHLIKTRGQQVTLRCSPKSGHDTVSWYQQALGQGPQFIFQYYEEEERQRGNFPDRFSGHQFPNYSSELNVNALLLGDSALYLCASSFRGGYNEQFFGPGTRLTVL.

A few counts support this clonotype. The CDR3 loop is CASSLGNGAGANVLTF. CDR3 bases: TGCGCCAGCAGCTTGGGGAATGGGGCTGGGGCCAACGTCCTGACTTTC. The chain joins TRBV5-1 to TRBJ2-6; D is ambiguous. This CDR3 comprises 16 residues. V lost 0 bases and J lost 2, with 9 bases in between. In germline, CDR1 is SGHRS, CDR2 YFSETQ.

This clonotype was counted many times. This chain links TRBV12-3 or TRBV12-4 with TRBJ1-5, with D maybe TRBD1 (5 bases). This CDR3 region has 14 residues. V lost 5 bases and J lost 2, with 10 bases in between. The CDR3: CASSPRDGNQPQHF. For the CDR3, the DNA is TGTGCCAGCAGTCCCAGGGACGGCAATCAGCCCCAGCATTTT.

The chain couples TRBV29-1 to TRBJ2-7; possible D gene TRBD2, 6 bases. Germline V CDR1 and CDR2: SQVTM, ANQGSEA. The V and J ends lost 0 bases and 3 bases respectively, with 18 bases between them. The CDR3 has 16 amino acids. CDR3 in DNA: TGCAGCGTTGAAGATTGGCTCCGACTAGGGGTCTACGAGCAGTACTTC. Its protein is CSVEDWLRLGVYEQYF.

This clonotype was counted only a few times. The chain joins TRBV5-1 to TRBJ2-7; D might be TRBD1 or TRBD2, each matching 5 bases. Per the germline V gene, CDR1 is SGHRS and CDR2 is YFSETQ. Trimming took off 1 base at V and 2 bases at J, with 16 bases between the two ends. The CDR3 loop spans 16 amino acids. DNA of the CDR3: TGCGCCAGCAGCTTGAGTGGGGGTTTGGGGACCTACGAGCAGTACTTC. This translates into CASSLSGGLGTYEQYF.

This clonotype was seen only a few times. The gene calls are TRBV3-1 and TRBJ2-2, with 11 positions matching TRBD2. Germline lookup yields CDR1 LGHDT and CDR2 YNNKEL (reference sequence). The V and J ends lost 1 base and 7 bases, in that order; junction bases with no gene match: 5. CDR3 length: 16 amino acids. CDR3 sequence reads: CASSQGTSGQGGELFF. The CDR3 DNA follows: TGTGCCAGCAGCCAAGGGACTAGCGGGCAGGGCGGGGAGCTGTTTTTT.

As DNA, the CDR3 is TGTGCCAGCAGTTACGGTTTCAGAGACCAAGAGACCCAGTACTTC. Translation: CASSYGFRDQETQYF. This chain joins TRBV6-5 and TRBJ2-5; D remains unclear. The CDR3 is made up of 15 amino acids. Germline V gene lookup returns CDR1 MNHEY and CDR2 SVGAGI. Trimming removed 2 bases at V and 0 bases at J, with 10 bases between.

V and J are TRBV7-2 and TRBJ2-1; no clear D. V dropped 5 bases and J dropped 8 bases, with 19 bases sitting between them. CDR3 length: 15 amino acids. Germline V CDR1 and CDR2: SGHTA, FQGNSA. This chain's CDR3 is CASSPPGRPWYEQFF. CDR3 sequence (DNA): TGTGCCAGCAGCCCTCCGGGCCGCCCCTGGTATGAGCAGTTCTTC.